This TCR beta chain derives from a study of T-cell memory formation after mild COVID-19. Trimming took 3 bases from V and 4 from J, leaving 12 bases between them. This CDR3 spans 14 amino acids. Germline V lookup: CDR1 SEHNR, CDR2 FQNEAQ (reference sequence). TCRdb recomputed calls from the 5' RACE reads with MiXCR, one row per CDR3 protein. The table shows a few hundred thousand distinct CDR3 sequences, with 16% occurring only once. Material: PBMCs or a T cell subset sorted from them (not recorded which). The receptor comes from a man younger than 30 who had mild COVID-19 (a few samples of this study predate the infection). Cell type and time point are not known. This rearrangement joins TRBV7-9 to TRBJ1-2; D is unresolved. The CDR3 reads CASSFQESIYGYTF. The CDR3, as DNA: TGTGCCAGCAGCTTCCAGGAGAGTATCTATGGCTACACCTTC.